This TCR beta chain was identified in a study of blood T cell repertoires in COVID-19. The overall study: There were acute and convalescent COVID-19 samples, and they came from the United States, Italy and Spain. T cells, B-cell-depleted T cells, or PBMCs provided the cDNA or gDNA that served as material.

Original methodology: Cell counts per sample came from amplifying reference gene primers. Generated by immunoSEQ multiplex PCR, the TCRdb table keeps only in-frame clones and is missing some. Clone size and the V and J calls come from that table; the DNA yielded D and trimming. The sample contains fewer than 200,000 clones, around 85% of which appear only once. Trimming removed 6 bases at V and 3 bases at J, with 14 bases between. CDR3 length: 14 residues. Germline CDR1 reads SGHTA; CDR2 reads FQGNSA. Sequencing was carried out using peripheral blood. The clonotype was recovered from a man in his sixties who had recovered from COVID-19. This chain joins TRBV7-2 and TRBJ1-2; D is possibly TRBD1 (6 bases). CDR3 loop: CASRRETGDYGYTF. DNA for the CDR3: TGTGCCAGCAGAAGAGAGACAGGTGACTATGGCTACACCTTC.